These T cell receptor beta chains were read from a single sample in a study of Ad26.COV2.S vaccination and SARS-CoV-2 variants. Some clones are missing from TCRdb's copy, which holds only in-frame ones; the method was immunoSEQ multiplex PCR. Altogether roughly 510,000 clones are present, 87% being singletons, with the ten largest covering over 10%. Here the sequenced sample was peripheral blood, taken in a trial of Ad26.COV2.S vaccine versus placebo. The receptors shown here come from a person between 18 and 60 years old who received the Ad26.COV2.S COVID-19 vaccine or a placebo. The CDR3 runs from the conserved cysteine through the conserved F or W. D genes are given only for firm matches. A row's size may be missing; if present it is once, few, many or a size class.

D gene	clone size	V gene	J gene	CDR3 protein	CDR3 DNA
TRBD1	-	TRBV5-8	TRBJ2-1	CASSGGQGFLNEQFF	TGTGCCAGCTCCGGGGGACAGGGTTTTCTAAATGAGCAGTTCTTC
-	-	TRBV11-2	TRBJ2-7	CASSLGGTPGRYEQYF	TGTGCCAGCAGCTTAGGGGGGACTCCTGGCCGCTACGAGCAGTACTTC
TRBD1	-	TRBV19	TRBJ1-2	CASSPQGAGYTF	TGTGCCAGTAGTCCTCAGGGGGCAGGCTACACCTTC
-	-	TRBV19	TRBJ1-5	CASRNKSNQPQHF	TGTGCCAGTAGGAACAAAAGCAATCAGCCCCAGCATTTT
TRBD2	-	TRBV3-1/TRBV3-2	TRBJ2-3	CASSQGLAGGTDTQYF	TGTGCCAGCAGCCAAGGACTAGCGGGGGGCACAGATACGCAGTATTTT
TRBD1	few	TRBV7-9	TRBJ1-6	CASSRRGGASSDDTLHF	TGTGCCAGCAGCCGGCGAGGGGGCGCGTCCTCTGATGACACCCTCCACTTT
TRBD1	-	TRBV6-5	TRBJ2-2	CASRAGDRGNGELFF	TGTGCCAGCAGGGCCGGGGACAGGGGGAACGGGGAGCTGTTTTTT
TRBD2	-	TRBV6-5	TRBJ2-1	CASTSGSHEQFF	TGTGCCAGCACAAGCGGGAGTCATGAGCAGTTCTTC
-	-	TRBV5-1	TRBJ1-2	CASSQDGGYGYTF	TGCGCCAGCAGCCAGGACGGAGGCTATGGCTACACCTTC
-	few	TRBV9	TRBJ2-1	CASSVGGRSGNEQFF	TGTGCCAGCAGCGTAGGCGGACGATCGGGCAATGAGCAGTTCTTC
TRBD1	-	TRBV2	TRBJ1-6	CASSSRGQGDVHLHF	TGTGCCAGCAGCTCAAGGGGACAGGGGGATGTACACCTCCACTTT
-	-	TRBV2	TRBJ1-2	CASSEEGIGGYTF	TGTGCCAGCAGTGAGGAGGGGATAGGTGGCTACACCTTC
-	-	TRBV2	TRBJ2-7	CASSEASYEQYF	TGTGCCAGCAGTGAAGCTTCTTACGAGCAGTACTTC
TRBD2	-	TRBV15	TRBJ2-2	CATERVGRAGGELFF	TGTGCCACCGAAAGGGTCGGGAGGGCCGGCGGGGAGCTGTTTTTT
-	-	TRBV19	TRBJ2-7	CASSQGGSGEQYF	TGTGCCAGTAGTCAGGGCGGATCCGGCGAGCAGTACTTC
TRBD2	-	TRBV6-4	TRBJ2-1	CASSVESSGNNEQFF	TGTGCCAGCAGTGTTGAGTCTAGCGGCAACAATGAGCAGTTCTTC
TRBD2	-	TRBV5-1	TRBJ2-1	CASSLLTGLAGVNEQFF	TGCGCCAGCAGCTTATTAACTGGACTAGCGGGAGTCAATGAGCAGTTCTTC
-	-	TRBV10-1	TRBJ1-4	CASSEGSRGACEKLFF	TGCGCCAGCAGTGAGGGGTCAAGGGGCGCATGTGAAAAACTGTTTTTT
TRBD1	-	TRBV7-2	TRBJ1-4	CASSLGQGAREKLFF	TGTGCCAGCAGCTTAGGCCAGGGGGCGCGGGAAAAACTGTTTTTT
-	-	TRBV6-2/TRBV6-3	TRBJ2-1	CASSYSSRSSSSYNEQFF	TGTGCCAGCAGTTACTCGAGTCGGTCCTCCAGCTCCTACAATGAGCAGTTCTTC
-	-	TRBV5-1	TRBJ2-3	CASSLAGTASTDTQYF	TGCGCCAGCAGCTTGGCGGGGACGGCTAGCACAGATACGCAGTATTTT
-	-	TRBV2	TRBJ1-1	CASRGPEAFF	TGTGCCAGTAGAGGACCAGAAGCTTTCTTT
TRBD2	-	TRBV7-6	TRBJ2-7	CASSLVHGTSGSEQYF	TGTGCCAGCAGCTTAGTGCATGGGACTAGTGGGTCCGAGCAGTACTTC